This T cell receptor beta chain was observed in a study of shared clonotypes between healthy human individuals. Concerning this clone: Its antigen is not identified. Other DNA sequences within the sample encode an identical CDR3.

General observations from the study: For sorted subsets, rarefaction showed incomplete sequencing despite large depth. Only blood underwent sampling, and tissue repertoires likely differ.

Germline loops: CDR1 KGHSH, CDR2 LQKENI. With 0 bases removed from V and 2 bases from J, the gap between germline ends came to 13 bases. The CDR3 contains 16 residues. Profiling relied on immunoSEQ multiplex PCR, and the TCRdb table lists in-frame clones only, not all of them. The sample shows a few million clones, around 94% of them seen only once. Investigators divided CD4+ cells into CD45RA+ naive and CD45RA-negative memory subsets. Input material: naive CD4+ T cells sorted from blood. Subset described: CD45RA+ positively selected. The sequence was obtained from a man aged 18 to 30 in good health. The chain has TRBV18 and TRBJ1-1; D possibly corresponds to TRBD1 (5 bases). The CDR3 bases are TGTGCCAGCTCACCACCCGGGCGGGGCTCTAACACTGAAGCTTTCTTT. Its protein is CASSPPGRGSNTEAFF.